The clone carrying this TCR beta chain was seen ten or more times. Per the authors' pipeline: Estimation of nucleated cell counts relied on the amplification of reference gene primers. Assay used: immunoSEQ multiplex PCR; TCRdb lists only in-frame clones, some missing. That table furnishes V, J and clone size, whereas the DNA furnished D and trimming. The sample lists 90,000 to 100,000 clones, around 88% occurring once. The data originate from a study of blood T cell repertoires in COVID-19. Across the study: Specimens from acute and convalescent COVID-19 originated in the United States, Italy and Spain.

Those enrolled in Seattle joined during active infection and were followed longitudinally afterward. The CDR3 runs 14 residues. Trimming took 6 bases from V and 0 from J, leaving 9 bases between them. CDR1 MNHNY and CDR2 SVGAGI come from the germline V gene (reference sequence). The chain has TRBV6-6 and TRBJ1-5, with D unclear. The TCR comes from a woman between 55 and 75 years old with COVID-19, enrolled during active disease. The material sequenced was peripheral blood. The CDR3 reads CASSRRDSNQPQHF. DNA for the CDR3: TGTGCCAGCAGCCGGCGGGATAGCAATCAGCCCCAGCATTTT.